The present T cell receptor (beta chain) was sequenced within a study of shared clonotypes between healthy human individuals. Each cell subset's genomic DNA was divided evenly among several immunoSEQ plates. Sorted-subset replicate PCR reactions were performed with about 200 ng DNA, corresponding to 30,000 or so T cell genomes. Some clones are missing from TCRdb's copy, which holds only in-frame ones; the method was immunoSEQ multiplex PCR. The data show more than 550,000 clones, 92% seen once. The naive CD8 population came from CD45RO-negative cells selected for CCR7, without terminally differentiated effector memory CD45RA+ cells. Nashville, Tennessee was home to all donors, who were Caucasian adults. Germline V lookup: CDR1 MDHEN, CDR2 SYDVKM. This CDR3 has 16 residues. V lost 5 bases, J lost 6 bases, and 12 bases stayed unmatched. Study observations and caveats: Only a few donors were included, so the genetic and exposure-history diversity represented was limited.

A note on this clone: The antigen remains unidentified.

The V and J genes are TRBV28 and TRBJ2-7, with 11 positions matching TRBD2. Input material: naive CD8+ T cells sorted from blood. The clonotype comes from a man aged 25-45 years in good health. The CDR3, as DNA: TGTGCCAGCAGTGCCATCACGACTAGCGGGATAGGCGAGCAGTACTTC. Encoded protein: CASSAITTSGIGEQYF.